This TCR beta chain was profiled in a study of blood T cell repertoires in COVID-19. For the study at large: Samples taken during acute and convalescent COVID-19 were collected in the United States, Italy and Spain. Sources were T cells, B-cell-depleted T cells, or PBMCs; the material itself was cDNA or gDNA.

Profiled with immunoSEQ multiplex PCR; TCRdb holds only in-frame clones, not every one. The data contain fewer than 300,000 clones, 91% of them singletons. Patients at the Seattle site were enrolled during active infection and followed longitudinally. CDR3 length: 15 residues. Losses at the gene ends were 4 bases for V and 1 base for J; bases not matched to a gene: 8. Germline assignment: CDR1 SGHNT and CDR2 YYREEE (reference sequence). The clonotype was recovered from a woman in her 30s with COVID-19, enrolled during active disease. Input material: peripheral blood. V and J are TRBV5-4 and TRBJ2-7; 7 nucleotides agree with TRBD1. CDR3 bases: TGTGCCAGCAGCGTAACAGGGGAGTTATCCTACGAGCAGTACTTC. It yields the protein CASSVTGELSYEQYF.